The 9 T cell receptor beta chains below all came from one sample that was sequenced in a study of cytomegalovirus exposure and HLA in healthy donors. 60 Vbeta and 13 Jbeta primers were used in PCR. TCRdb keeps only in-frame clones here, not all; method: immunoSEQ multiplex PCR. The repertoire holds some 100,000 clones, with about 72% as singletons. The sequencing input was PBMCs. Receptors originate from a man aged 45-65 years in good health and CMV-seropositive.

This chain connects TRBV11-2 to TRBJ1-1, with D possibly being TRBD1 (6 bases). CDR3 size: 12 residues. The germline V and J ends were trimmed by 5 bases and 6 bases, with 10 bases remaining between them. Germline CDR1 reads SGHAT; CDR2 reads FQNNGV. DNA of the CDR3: TGTGCCAGCAGCCGGGAGGGGGCTGAAGCTTTCTTT. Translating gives CASSREGAEAFF.

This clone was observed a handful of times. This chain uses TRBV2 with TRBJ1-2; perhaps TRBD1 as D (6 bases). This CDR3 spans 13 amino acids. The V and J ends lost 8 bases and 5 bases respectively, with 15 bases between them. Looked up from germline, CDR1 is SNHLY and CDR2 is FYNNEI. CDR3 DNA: TGTGCCAGCTCCGCGGGGGCGGATTATGGCTACACCTTC. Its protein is CASSAGADYGYTF.

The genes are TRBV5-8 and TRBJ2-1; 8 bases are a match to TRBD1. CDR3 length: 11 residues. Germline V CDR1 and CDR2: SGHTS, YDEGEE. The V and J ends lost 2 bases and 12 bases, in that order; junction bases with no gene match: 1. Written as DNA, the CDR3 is TGTGCCAGCAGCTTAGACAGGGGGCAGTTCTTC. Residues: CASSLDRGQFF. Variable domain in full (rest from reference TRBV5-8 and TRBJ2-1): EAGVTQSPTHLIKTRGQQATLRCSPISGHTSVYWYQQALGLGLQFLLWYDEGEERNRGNFPPRFSGRQFPNYSSELNVNALELEDSALYLCASSLDRGQFFGPGTRLTVL.

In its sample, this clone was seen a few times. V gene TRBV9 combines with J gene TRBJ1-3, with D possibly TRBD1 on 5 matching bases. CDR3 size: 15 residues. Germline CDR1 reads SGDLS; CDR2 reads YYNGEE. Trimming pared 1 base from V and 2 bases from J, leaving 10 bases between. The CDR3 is CASSVNGGAGNTIYF. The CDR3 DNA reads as TGTGCCAGCAGCGTAAATGGAGGGGCTGGAAACACCATATATTTT. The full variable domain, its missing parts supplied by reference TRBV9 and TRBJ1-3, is DSGVTQTPKHLITATGQRVTLRCSPRSGDLSVYWYQQSLDQGLQFLIQYYNGEERAKGNILERFSAQQFPDLHSELNLSSLELGDSALYFCASSVNGGAGNTIYFGEGSWLTVV.

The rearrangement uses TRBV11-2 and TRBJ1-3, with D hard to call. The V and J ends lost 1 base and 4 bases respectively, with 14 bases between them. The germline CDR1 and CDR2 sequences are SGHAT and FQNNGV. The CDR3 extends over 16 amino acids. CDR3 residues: CASSLVLSGSGNTIYF. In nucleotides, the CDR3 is TGTGCCAGCAGCTTAGTTTTATCGGGATCCGGAAACACCATATATTTT.

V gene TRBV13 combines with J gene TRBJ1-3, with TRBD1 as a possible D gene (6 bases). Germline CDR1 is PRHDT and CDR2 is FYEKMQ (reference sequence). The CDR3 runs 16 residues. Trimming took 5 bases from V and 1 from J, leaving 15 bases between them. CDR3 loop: CASSPGGATSGNTIYF. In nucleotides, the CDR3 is TGTGCCAGCAGCCCGGGGGGGGCCACATCTGGAAACACCATATATTTT.

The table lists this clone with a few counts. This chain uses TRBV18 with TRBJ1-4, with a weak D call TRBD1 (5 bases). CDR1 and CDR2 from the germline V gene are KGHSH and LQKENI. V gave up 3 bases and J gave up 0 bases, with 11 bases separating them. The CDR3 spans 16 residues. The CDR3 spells CASSPISGSTNEKLFF. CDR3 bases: TGTGCCAGCTCACCTATTTCAGGGTCAACTAATGAAAAACTGTTTTTT.

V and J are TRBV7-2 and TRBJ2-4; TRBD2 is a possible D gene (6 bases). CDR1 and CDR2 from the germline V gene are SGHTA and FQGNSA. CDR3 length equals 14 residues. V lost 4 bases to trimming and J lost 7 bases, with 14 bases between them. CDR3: CASSYARGYNIQYF. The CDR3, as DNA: TGTGCCAGCAGCTACGCTCGGGGGTACAACATTCAGTACTTC.

The CDR3: CASSLSLSSYEQYF. CDR3 nucleotide sequence: TGTGCCAGCAGCTTGAGCCTATCTAGCTACGAGCAGTACTTC. The V gene is TRBV5-4, the J gene TRBJ2-7; D uncertain. The CDR3 contains 14 residues. Germline lookup yields CDR1 SGHNT and CDR2 YYREEE (reference sequence). V lost 1 base and J 3 bases, leaving 11 bases between the germline ends.